The present T cell receptor (beta chain) was sequenced within a study of cytomegalovirus exposure and HLA in healthy donors (dated 2017 in TCRdb). About the study as a whole: In an earlier analysis of roughly 590 of the donors, roughly 300 Gb of sequence data and 90 million to 120 million unique TCR beta sequences from about 190 million T cells were reported. An earlier analysis of 587 of the donors used high-throughput TCR beta sequencing to judge whether each TCR beta V gene segment behaved as functional or pseudogenic. To predict cytomegalovirus infection status, the study brought together high-throughput TCR immunosequencing, statistical association of individual TCRs with disease status, and machine learning. In addition to the first cohort of several hundred subjects, a separate validation cohort of under 150 different subjects was used. On average, around 240,000 unique TCR beta nucleotide sequences were sequenced per donor among roughly 430 genotyped donors of the cohort, with roughly a sixth of those sequences being non-productive. Typing coverage varied by locus: roughly 620-630 donors for A, B, C, DRB1 and DQB1; approximately 500 for DQA1; about 570 for DPA1; around 450 for DPB1. An early release covering more than 500 HLA-typed donors comprised about 290 gigabases of sequencing data and tens of millions of unique TCR sequences. In a later analysis, previously published TCR beta repertoires from roughly 710 donors were re-analyzed and high-resolution HLA genotyping was added so that TCR occurrence patterns could be studied. The later analysis used no new phenotypic data to find candidate immune exposures, relying instead on TCR beta sequences and their occurrence across donors. A later genetic analysis used genome-wide SNP genotypes for about 65% of the 666 donors, treating that subset as a discovery cohort. The aim of the study was to test whether cataloging public T cell receptors could identify signatures of past pathogen exposure. Every discovery cohort repertoire had been produced on one sequencing platform. Alongside the repertoire data, information on donor age, sex, ethnicity and CMV serostatus was compiled. HLA typing covered class I and class II loci at four-digit resolution. The study profiled the T cell repertoires of approximately 700 subjects by immunosequencing and related them to cytomegalovirus serostatus. The genetic ancestry cluster associated with self-reported Caucasian donors included about 81% of the 300 to 450 genotyped donors. Several DR-DQ haplotypes were handled as single units for association and clustering, since linkage in the cohort was strong. Study-wide conclusions, independent of this receptor: Strong co-occurrence of HLA alleles, especially DR and DQ, made assigning TCR associations to individual alleles difficult. CMV serostatus was the only immune exposure information available for the cohort. In a later genetic analysis, fewer N-insertions in productive TCRs were reported among donors in an Asian-associated ancestry cluster than the approximately 710-donor mean. Compared with equally common non-associated chains, HLA-associated TCR beta chains in a later analysis were more clonally expanded and had lower generation probabilities. A further reported finding was that TCR beta sequences accurately predicted the HLA-A and HLA-B alleles for most subjects in the first cohort. According to a later analysis, TCR association rates differed among HLA loci, with DRB1 alleles showing the most associated TCRs and HLA-C alleles showing the fewest. According to a later analysis, most CMV-associated TCR beta chains appeared to be HLA-restricted, and the HLA associations seemed to be driven largely by CMV exposure. The earlier analysis of approximately 560 of the donors excluded roughly 17 rarely observed V segments, including chromosome 9 orphons, because counts were too low. In an earlier analysis of some 500 of the donors, most TCR beta V segments were observed in productive rearrangements about 87% or about 30% of the time, broadly matching IMGT annotations. The cohort was sequenced for TCR beta chains only, and without alpha or paired-chain data the features that could be detected were limited. Most TCR sequences were observed very rarely across donors, whereas some public TCRs were present in many individuals. A total of about 180 TCR beta chains were listed by the study as associated with cytomegalovirus. Some IMGT-functional V segments, including TRBV6-2 and TRBV6-3, could not be told apart with the 87-base-pair reads, so those segments were excluded. Presence/absence analyses assumed roughly uniform sequencing depth across donors, an assumption that may not hold. The authors suggested that the approach could potentially be extended to other disease states and immunological phenotypes. The sequencing pipeline was judged likely to have produced a cluster of highly shared sequence variants as a technical artifact. An association between a missense DCLRE1C variant and V-gene and J-gene trimming of TCR beta chains was found in a later genetic analysis and replicated in an independent cohort. Several of the top co-occurrence clusters appeared to be linked to parvovirus B19, influenza, CMV and Epstein-Barr virus, according to a later analysis. A few of the identified cytomegalovirus-associated TCR beta chains were confirmed in vitro to be specific for cytomegalovirus antigens. Linkage disequilibrium might explain the correlated functional status among segregating V segments, but an unknown experimental factor could not be ruled out. Because HLA typing was unavailable for some donors at each locus, only the typed subset was used in association tests. At a false discovery rate of 0.05, a later analysis linked some 18,000 TCR beta sequences to specific HLA alleles. Cytomegalovirus status was reported to be diagnosed by the classifier with high specificity and sensitivity in both the original and validation cohorts.

Libraries were made using the immunoSEQ multiplex PCR assay. For the multiplex PCR, a mixture combining 60 forward primers for TCR Vbeta segments and 13 reverse primers for TCR Jbeta segments was used. The CDR3 region of rearranged TCR beta genes was amplified from genomic DNA with a multiplex PCR assay. Amplified TCR beta libraries were sequenced as 87-base-pair reads on the Illumina HiSeq System. Per the original workflow: A later analysis counted about 80 million unique TCR beta chains across the 640 or so repertoires, and roughly 11 million of these chains were shared by at least two donors. To remove PCR and sequencing errors, raw reads were error-corrected and collapsed into unique sequences using a nearest-neighbor algorithm that merged closely related sequences. To assign V, D and J gene segments, CDR3 sequences were aligned to IMGT reference sequences. Each retained sequence needed at least a six-nucleotide match to both a V gene segment and a J gene segment. Rearrangements were called productive when the CDR3 lacked stop codons and stayed in frame with V and J; all others were non-productive. CDR3 was defined by IMGT convention, running from the second conserved V-encoded cysteine to the conserved J-encoded phenylalanine. The earlier analysis of roughly 590 of the donors excluded sequences that lacked an unambiguous match to a single V gene segment. In an earlier analysis of around 600 of the donors, V segments were called functional above 56.7% productive rearrangements and were called segregating when the between-donor standard deviation exceeded 5%. A statistical classification framework was built for diagnosing cytomegalovirus status from the catalog of TCR beta chain sequences. A later analysis assigned V and J genes by comparing TCR nucleotide sequences with IMGT/GENE-DB human TR gene sequences. Using the TCRdist pipeline, a later analysis assigned CDR3 sequences along with most-parsimonious VDJ recombination scenarios. A later analysis defined each TCR beta chain by its CDR3 amino acid sequence plus V-gene family, and excluded reads lacking a unique V-gene family. As a way to deal with suspected cross-contamination and a sequencing artifact, a later analysis dropped roughly 620 nucleotide sequences that were highly shared and had low generation probability. In a later analysis, a clonal expansion index for each public chain was calculated from normalized within-repertoire ranks of inferred template counts. In a later analysis, generation probabilities were computed using a VDJ recombination model fitted to out-of-frame rearrangements, and the results were checked against IGoR. In a later analysis, hypergeometric tests were used to score TCR-TCR, TCR-HLA and TCR-CMV co-occurrence, with a repertoire-size bias correction applied to TCR pairs. False discovery rates were estimated in a later analysis by permuting HLA or CMV assignments 20 times. A later analysis grouped co-occurring TCRs with DBSCAN, adding TCRdist sequence similarity when clustering within HLA-allele-positive subsets. Repertoires with fewer than 30,000 or more than 120,000 public chains, plus five repertoires with anomalous nucleotide sharing, were excluded from co-occurrence clustering. TCRdb took this table from immuneACCESS and kept in-frame rearrangements with V and J called. Such tables lack part of the clones; where checked against another copy, unresolved V genes explain under half of the gap, and the rest is unexplained. V and J calls and clone size come straight from that table; D and trimming were deduced from the DNA. This sample holds fewer than 110,000 clones; about four fifths were observed only once. Of the sample, roughly 2.6% falls within the top ten clones.

As for this clone: The antigen this receptor binds is unknown. The sample holds no much larger clone one base away, and base qualities are not on file.

Including the terminal cysteine and phenylalanine, the CDR3 comprises 15 residues. CDR3 DNA is the only sequence kept; it has 45 bases, read in frame from the first base. Between the V and J ends, shortened by 0 bases and 0 bases respectively, the junction contains 7 bases. The germline V gene gives CDR1 as SGHRS and CDR2 as YFSETQ. In total, approximately 610 healthy bone marrow donors made up the cohort. Cohort members were all nominally healthy when sampled, although unrecorded immune exposures were likely present. The donor was CMV seropositive and belonged to the group of over 250 seropositive cohort members. Every donor gave a peripheral blood sample, and the peripheral blood mononuclear cells from that sample were used for TCR beta sequencing. The Qiagen DNeasy Blood Extraction Kit was used to extract genomic DNA from the blood cell samples.

The sample taken for sequencing was PBMCs. The origin of this receptor is a man aged 30 to 45 in good health and CMV-seropositive. The rearrangement joined TRBV5-1 to TRBJ2-1, with no confidently assigned D gene. The bases are TGCGCCAGCAGCTTGGTACAGACCTCCTACAATGAGCAGTTCTTC. This codes for CASSLVQTSYNEQFF.